The entry that follows covers one TCR beta chain sequence. Its target is unknown. Use of 60 Vbeta and 13 Jbeta primers characterized the PCR. Profiled with immunoSEQ multiplex PCR; TCRdb holds only in-frame clones, not every one. The repertoire holds under 200,000 clones, with roughly 84% as singletons. V was pared by 11 bases and J by 4 bases, with 15 bases of the junction left unmatched. This CDR3 has 15 amino acids. This sample is part of a study of cytomegalovirus exposure and HLA in healthy donors. At the level of the study: Genetic ancestry analysis placed around four fifths of the 398 donors that were genotyped in the Caucasian-associated cluster. Study-wide results and caveats: Altogether, 170 or so TCR beta chains were recorded as cytomegalovirus-associated.

The receptor comes from a man aged 30 to 45 in good health and CMV-seronegative. Sequencing was carried out using PBMCs. The chain carries TRBV23-1 and TRBJ1-1; 8 bases line up with TRBD1. TRBV23-1 belongs to the ORF category, with a function that is uncertain. Here the CDR3 DNA reads TGCGCCCGCCTTGACATACAGGGGGAGCCCACTGAAGCTTTCTTT. As protein: CARLDIQGEPTEAFF.